This is a list of T cell receptor beta chains from one sample in a study of T cell repertoires in cytomegalovirus infection. TCRdb fed the reads into MiXCR, producing one record per CDR3 protein. The table lists about 140,000 distinct CDR3 sequences, about 6% of them singletons, with roughly 18% in the top ten. The source material was PBMCs. Receptors were obtained from a human donor in good health (CMV status not recorded). Some clones in this sample may be carry-over from other donors' samples. The CDR3 runs from the conserved cysteine through the conserved F or W. A D gene is named only where the DNA matches it firmly. Expanded clones get a size class; other rows say once, few or many, or leave the size out.

D: NA
size: NA
V: TRBV29-1
J: TRBJ2-7
CDR3: CSVGGPSGEQYF
DNA: TGCAGCGTTGGAGGCCCCTCAGGGGAGCAGTACTTC

D: NA
size: NA
V: TRBV5-1
J: TRBJ1-1
CDR3: CASSSGPGGSTEAFF
DNA: TGCGCCAGCAGCTCAGGGCCAGGAGGAAGCACTGAAGCTTTCTTT

D: NA
size: NA
V: TRBV29-1
J: TRBJ2-5
CDR3: CSVEVDRLYQETQYF
DNA: TGCAGCGTTGAAGTCGACAGGCTGTACCAAGAGACCCAGTACTTC

D: NA
size: many
V: TRBV6-8
J: TRBJ2-4
CDR3: CASSSFRRKNIQYF
DNA: TGTGCCAGCAGCTCCTTCAGGCGCAAAAACATTCAGTACTTC

D: NA
size: NA
V: TRBV19
J: TRBJ2-2
CDR3: CASSIETFTGELFF
DNA: TGTGCCAGTAGTATCGAAACTTTTACCGGGGAGCTGTTTTTT

D: TRBD2
size: few
V: TRBV20-1
J: TRBJ2-2
CDR3: CSARDLAANTGELFF
DNA: TGCAGTGCTAGAGATCTAGCGGCTAACACCGGGGAGCTGTTTTTT

D: TRBD1
size: many
V: TRBV2
J: TRBJ2-1
CDR3: CASSNNRGNEQFF
DNA: TGTGCCAGCAGTAATAACAGGGGAAATGAGCAGTTCTTC

D: NA
size: many
V: TRBV20-1
J: TRBJ2-1
CDR3: CSASGSFGGDINEQFF
DNA: TGCAGTGCTAGTGGTTCGTTCGGGGGCGACATCAATGAGCAGTTCTTC

D: NA
size: few
V: TRBV7-3
J: TRBJ2-3
CDR3: CASSLISGTDTQYF
DNA: TGTGCCAGCAGCTTAATTAGCGGCACAGATACGCAGTATTTT

D: NA
size: few
V: TRBV6-5
J: TRBJ2-1
CDR3: CASSSPDGSIYNEQFF
DNA: TGTGCCAGCAGTTCCCCGGACGGAAGCATTTACAATGAGCAGTTCTTC

D: TRBD2
size: NA
V: TRBV10-3
J: TRBJ2-2
CDR3: CASRLAGGRGELFF
DNA: TGTGCCTCCCGACTAGCGGGGGGGCGGGGGGAGCTGTTTTTT

D: NA
size: many
V: TRBV19
J: TRBJ2-3
CDR3: CASSTNQGADTQYF
DNA: TGTGCCAGTAGTACGAACCAGGGTGCAGATACGCAGTATTTT

D: NA
size: NA
V: TRBV29-1
J: TRBJ2-3
CDR3: CSGGQGGTDTQYF
DNA: TGCAGCGGGGGGCAGGGAGGTACAGATACGCAGTATTTT

D: TRBD2
size: NA
V: TRBV9
J: TRBJ2-3
CDR3: CASASGGTSGVDTQYF
DNA: TGTGCCAGCGCCTCGGGAGGGACTAGCGGAGTAGATACGCAGTATTTT

D: TRBD2
size: NA
V: TRBV20-1
J: TRBJ2-3
CDR3: CSASKAGASTDTQYF
DNA: TGCAGTGCTAGTAAAGCGGGGGCTAGCACAGATACGCAGTATTTT

D: NA
size: few
V: TRBV10-2
J: TRBJ2-3
CDR3: CASSLLTSWNTDTQYF
DNA: TGCGCCAGCAGTTTACTAACTAGCTGGAATACAGATACGCAGTATTTT

D: NA
size: few
V: TRBV5-4
J: TRBJ2-2
CDR3: CASTPRGRTGELFF
DNA: TGTGCCAGCACCCCACGGGGCCGGACCGGGGAGCTGTTTTTT

D: NA
size: many
V: TRBV7-2
J: TRBJ1-1
CDR3: CASSLYRDGTEAFF
DNA: TGTGCCAGCAGCTTATACAGGGACGGCACTGAAGCTTTCTTT

D: NA
size: many
V: TRBV7-2
J: TRBJ1-6
CDR3: CASSLATGNSPLHF
DNA: TGTGCCAGCAGCTTAGCGACAGGAAATTCACCCCTCCACTTT

D: NA
size: many
V: TRBV7-2
J: TRBJ1-1
CDR3: CASSSHRGSEAFF
DNA: TGTGCCAGCAGCTCCCACCGAGGGAGTGAAGCTTTCTTT

D: TRBD1
size: few
V: TRBV20-1
J: TRBJ1-5
CDR3: CSASSQWGTGGLVGNQPQHF
DNA: TGCAGTGCTAGTTCCCAGTGGGGGACAGGGGGCTTGGTGGGCAATCAGCCCCAGCATTTT

D: NA
size: many
V: TRBV7-2
J: TRBJ2-1
CDR3: CASSGGVGGGFTYNEQFF
DNA: TGTGCCAGCAGCGGAGGGGTGGGGGGCGGTTTTACCTACAATGAGCAGTTCTTC

D: NA
size: many
V: TRBV14
J: TRBJ1-1
CDR3: CASSQARGTRMNTEAFF
DNA: TGTGCCAGCAGCCAAGCCCGCGGGACAAGAATGAACACTGAAGCTTTCTTT

D: TRBD1
size: NA
V: TRBV30
J: TRBJ2-1
CDR3: CAWSVGQARNEQFF
DNA: TGTGCCTGGAGTGTAGGACAGGCGCGAAATGAGCAGTTCTTC

D: NA
size: few
V: TRBV20-1
J: TRBJ1-5
CDR3: CSAAGGGQPQHF
DNA: TGCAGTGCTGCGGGGGGGGGGCAGCCCCAGCATTTT

D: TRBD2
size: many
V: TRBV4-2
J: TRBJ2-5
CDR3: CASSQERGLAGVQETQYF
DNA: TGTGCCAGCAGCCAAGAAAGGGGACTAGCGGGGGTCCAAGAGACCCAGTACTTC

D: NA
size: many
V: TRBV7-9
J: TRBJ1-5
CDR3: CASSLEAGNQPQHF
DNA: TGTGCCAGCAGCTTAGAGGCGGGCAATCAGCCCCAGCATTTT

D: TRBD1
size: NA
V: TRBV20-1
J: TRBJ1-6
CDR3: CSANEGAGNSPLHF
DNA: TGCAGTGCTAATGAGGGGGCAGGTAATTCACCCCTCCACTTT

D: NA
size: few
V: TRBV3-1
J: TRBJ1-6
CDR3: CASSLTDSFNSPLHF
DNA: TGTGCCAGCAGCCTGACAGATTCGTTTAATTCACCCCTCCACTTT

D: NA
size: NA
V: TRBV5-1
J: TRBJ2-2
CDR3: CASSPTRFRTGELFF
DNA: TGCGCCAGCAGCCCCACACGGTTTCGCACCGGGGAGCTGTTTTTT

D: NA
size: many
V: TRBV6-4
J: TRBJ1-6
CDR3: CASSLESNSPLHF
DNA: TGTGCCAGCTCCTTGGAGAGTAATTCACCCCTCCACTTT

D: TRBD1
size: few
V: TRBV7-2
J: TRBJ2-7
CDR3: CASSLRGGQGWAYEQYF
DNA: TGTGCCAGCAGCTTAAGAGGGGGACAGGGATGGGCCTACGAGCAGTACTTC

D: NA
size: few
V: TRBV7-2
J: TRBJ2-3
CDR3: CASSPGVRRVSTDTQYF
DNA: TGTGCCAGCAGCCCCGGGGTTCGGCGCGTAAGCACAGATACGCAGTATTTT

D: TRBD2
size: many
V: TRBV7-8
J: TRBJ2-3
CDR3: CASSLLAGLTDTQYF
DNA: TGTGCCAGCAGCTTATTAGCGGGTCTCACAGATACGCAGTATTTT

D: TRBD1
size: many
V: TRBV5-4
J: TRBJ1-2
CDR3: CASSHGQVVEGYTF
DNA: TGTGCCAGCAGCCACGGACAGGTTGTGGAGGGCTACACCTTC

D: NA
size: few
V: TRBV29-1
J: TRBJ2-1
CDR3: CSVEEGYEQFF
DNA: TGCAGCGTTGAAGAAGGCTATGAGCAGTTCTTC

D: NA
size: many
V: TRBV5-6
J: TRBJ1-1
CDR3: CASSLGRSDTEAFF
DNA: TGTGCCAGCAGCCTAGGACGGTCAGATACTGAAGCTTTCTTT

D: NA
size: many
V: TRBV7-7
J: TRBJ2-3
CDR3: CASSTDHTDTQYF
DNA: TGTGCCAGCAGCACGGACCACACAGATACGCAGTATTTT

D: NA
size: many
V: TRBV7-8
J: TRBJ2-5
CDR3: CASKLGAGFETQYF
DNA: TGTGCCAGCAAATTGGGTGCGGGGTTTGAGACCCAGTACTTC

D: TRBD1
size: many
V: TRBV7-2
J: TRBJ1-1
CDR3: CASSPTSGGEAFF
DNA: TGTGCCAGCAGCCCCACCTCAGGGGGTGAAGCTTTCTTT

D: TRBD1
size: many
V: TRBV7-2
J: TRBJ2-3
CDR3: CASSHHSDRGQDTQYF
DNA: TGTGCCAGCAGCCACCACTCGGACAGGGGGCAAGATACGCAGTATTTT

D: TRBD2
size: many
V: TRBV11-3
J: TRBJ2-2
CDR3: CASSFRGGDTGELFF
DNA: TGTGCCAGCAGCTTCCGGGGGGGTGACACCGGGGAGCTGTTTTTT

D: TRBD2
size: NA
V: TRBV5-1
J: TRBJ2-7
CDR3: CASSLEGLAYF
DNA: TGCGCCAGCAGCTTGGAGGGACTAGCCTACTTC

D: NA
size: few
V: TRBV11-3
J: TRBJ2-2
CDR3: CASSLGRLQGRGTGELFF
DNA: TGTGCCAGCAGCTTGGGGCGTTTACAGGGAAGGGGCACCGGGGAGCTGTTTTTT

D: NA
size: many
V: TRBV7-2
J: TRBJ2-7
CDR3: CASSAGTPKIYEQYF
DNA: TGTGCCAGCAGCGCCGGGACACCCAAAATCTACGAGCAGTACTTC

D: TRBD2
size: many
V: TRBV29-1
J: TRBJ2-2
CDR3: CSVAAGGSNGELFF
DNA: TGCAGCGTTGCTGCGGGAGGGTCGAACGGGGAGCTGTTTTTT

D: TRBD1
size: few
V: TRBV10-3
J: TRBJ1-1
CDR3: CAISSGTGYPSTEAFF
DNA: TGTGCCATCAGTTCCGGGACAGGGTACCCCTCCACTGAAGCTTTCTTT

D: NA
size: few
V: TRBV14
J: TRBJ2-5
CDR3: CASSYHGPSETQYF
DNA: TGTGCCAGCAGCTATCACGGGCCATCAGAGACCCAGTACTTC

D: TRBD2
size: many
V: TRBV7-2
J: TRBJ2-1
CDR3: CASSLYERGVHKSSYNEQFF
DNA: TGTGCCAGCAGCTTATACGAGCGGGGGGTCCACAAAAGCTCCTACAATGAGCAGTTCTTC